This TCR beta chain was found in a study of breast tumors, draining lymph nodes, adjacent tissues. The CDR3 totals 14 residues. Germline V gives CDR1 DFQATT, CDR2 SNEGSKA (reference sequence). MiXCR was run by TCRdb on the multiplex PCR reads, yielding one entry per CDR3 protein. The data contain about 13,000 distinct CDR3 sequences, around 57% of them singletons. Concerning this clonotype itself: What it binds is not known. One junction end disagrees with the germline gene, perhaps due to a read error.

Findings and limits, study-wide: Data only fit, rather than demonstrated, lymph node origin of most tumor T cells. The data were judged consistent with most tumor T cells coming from lymph node and expanding in tumor. Tumor repertoires ranked between lymph nodes and nontumor tissue in diversity, with V and J gene preferences.

The sample consisted of tumor-adjacent breast tissue. The chain employs TRBV20-1 and TRBJ2-7; TRBD1 matches 7 bases. The TCR was taken from a female donor with breast cancer. Some clones in this sample may be carry-over from other donors' samples. The CDR3 reads CSAEPDRSSSEQYF. The CDR3 DNA is TGCAGTGCGGAACCGGACAGGAGCTCCTCCGAGCAGTACTTC.